This TCR beta chain was recovered during a study of breast tumors, draining lymph nodes, adjacent tissues listed by TCRdb under 2016. Concerning the study at large: TCR beta repertoires were compared across tumor, adjacent nontumor tissue and axillary lymph nodes obtained from breast cancer patients. In human breast cancer, the study set out to evaluate how tumor, surrounding tissue and draining lymph node repertoires relate to one another and whether T cells may move between these sites.

Sequencing instrument: Illumina HiSeq 2000. Multiplex PCR amplification was used to build the TCR beta chain libraries. The amplified TCR beta chain products were analyzed by high-throughput sequencing. Using fastp at Q25 and MiXCR, TCRdb reprocessed the public reads and kept productive beta chains. Duplicate CDR3 protein sequences are folded into a single record with the most common DNA and genes. Recorded for this sample are 150,000 to 250,000 distinct CDR3 sequences; about 32% of them occurred a single time. Together, the top ten hold around 4.4% of the sample. Details on this clonotype: The specificity of this receptor is unknown. A single base separates this from a much larger clone, so it may be a read error.

Relative to germline, V is 3 bases shorter and J is 5 bases shorter, with 8 bases between their ends. The CDR3 has 13 amino acids, counting the end cysteine and phenylalanine. The entry retains the CDR3 DNA only, 39 bases that are in frame from base 1. The axillary draining lymph nodes of breast cancer patients were the source of the lymph node samples. Overall study results and their limits: Tumor T-cell repertoires showed less diversity than lymph node repertoires and more diversity than nontumor tissue repertoires, and tumor T-cell repertoires showed preferential V and J gene usage. The conclusion that tumor T cells originate in lymph nodes was framed as consistent with a hypothesis rather than directly demonstrated. The data were considered consistent with the idea that most tumor T cells come from the lymph node and then expand in tumor tissue. Tumor and nontumor tissue repertoires were significantly more similar in luminal-like than in basal-like breast cancer.

The chain uses TRBV12-3 or TRBV12-4 and TRBJ1-5; the D gene cannot be named for sure. Sequencing input: axillary lymph node tissue. This clonotype was sampled from a female donor with breast cancer. Some clones in this sample may be carry-over from other donors' samples. The nucleotides read TGTGCCAGCAGTTTCTTGTCCGATCAGCCCCAGCATTTT. It specifies CASSFLSDQPQHF.